This note documents a single T cell receptor (beta chain) sequence. Its antigen is unidentified. This CDR3 contains 14 residues. Germline CDR1 is MNHEY and CDR2 is SMNVEV (reference sequence). J gave up 3 bases and V 6 bases, and 6 bases lay outside the gene matches. This entry is derived from a study of vaccination and CD4 T cells after COVID-19. Overall study context: In the convalescent cohort, there were six males and four females, two of them Hispanic. Investigators stimulated cells with overlapping spike peptides drawn from SARS-CoV-2, HCoV-NL63, HCoV-OC43 and HCoV-229E.

Researchers used the Oncomine TCR Beta short-read assay to sequence DNA from cultured CD4+ T cells. It was cultured CD4+ T cells from which genomic DNA was extracted. Using its own MiXCR run on the PCR reads, TCRdb lists one record per CDR3 protein. Here the sample spans roughly 18,000 distinct CDR3 sequences, roughly 49% being singletons. As for treatment: roughly ten-day PBMC culture with coronavirus spike peptide pools or control peptides (ViraFEST assay). Culture conditions combined more than 1.5 million PBMCs per well with around 9.2 IU/ml IL-2 and 8.5 to 10 ug/ml peptide pools. This chain joins TRBV27 and TRBJ2-7; 9 nucleotides match TRBD1. This clonotype was obtained from a human donor who had recovered from COVID-19. This sample comprised CD4+ T cells from blood, cultured in vitro, obtained before SARS-CoV-2 vaccination. The CDR3 region is CASSGTGRIYEQYF. The DNA of the CDR3 is TGTGCCAGCAGCGGGACAGGGCGTATCTACGAGCAGTACTTC.